These 18 T cell receptor beta chains came from one sample sequenced in a study of cytomegalovirus exposure and HLA in healthy donors. Both 60 Vbeta primers and 13 Jbeta primers went into the PCR. Assay: immunoSEQ multiplex PCR; the TCRdb copy retains only in-frame clones and omits some. The table includes under 110,000 clones, around 80% detected once. Sequencing was carried out using PBMCs. The receptors come from a man in his forties or fifties in good health and CMV-seronegative.

This rearrangement joins TRBV7-9 to TRBJ1-4; D unresolved. The CDR3 has 15 amino acids. The V gene's germline CDR1 is SEHNR and CDR2 FQNEAQ (reference sequence). The ends were cut back, 4 bases at V and 6 bases at J, with 15 bases in the middle. CDR3 residues: CASSSLAGNDEKLFF. CDR3 bases: TGTGCCAGCAGCTCCCTGGCCGGGAATGATGAAAAACTGTTTTTT.

V usage is TRBV11-1 and J usage is TRBJ2-7; maybe TRBD2 (5 bases). Germline CDR1 reads SGHAT; CDR2 reads FQDESV (reference sequence). This CDR3 is built from 14 residues. V was clipped by 5 bases and J by 2 bases, with 13 bases between them. Here the CDR3 DNA reads TGTGCCAGCAGCCAAGACGGACTCCCCTACGAGCAGTACTTC. It is translated as CASSQDGLPYEQYF.

The V and J genes are TRBV6-5 and TRBJ1-2, with D hard to call. This CDR3 has 15 residues. Trimming cost V 3 bases and J 8 bases, with 19 bases left between them. Germline lookup yields CDR1 MNHEY and CDR2 SVGAGI. The CDR3 DNA is TGTGCCAGCAGTTATTTGAGTCAGGTGCCGATGGGCTACACCTTC. Translation gives CASSYLSQVPMGYTF.

This clone was recorded a few times. The chain joins TRBV12-5 to TRBJ1-2; no reliable D call. Germline values: CDR1 LGHNT, CDR2 FRNRAP. Trimming pared 2 bases from V and 4 bases from J, leaving 11 bases between. The CDR3 covers 14 residues. CDR3 residues: CASGLSGYVYGYTF. CDR3 DNA: TGTGCTAGTGGTTTGTCGGGGTACGTCTATGGCTACACCTTC.

The chain is built from TRBV19 and TRBJ1-3; D gene ambiguous. Per germline, CDR1 LNHDA and CDR2 SQIVND (reference sequence). CDR3 length: 12 residues. The V gene lost 7 bases and the J gene lost 4 bases, with 8 bases spanning the gap. CDR3 sequence reads: CASIQVGNTIYF. The CDR3 nucleotides are TGTGCCAGTATTCAGGTAGGAAACACCATATATTTT.

The gene calls are TRBV15 and TRBJ1-2, with D perhaps matching TRBD1 (5 bases). V gave up 4 bases and J gave up 8 bases, with 11 bases separating them. Germline V gene lookup returns CDR1 LNHNV and CDR2 YYDKDF (reference sequence). There are 12 residues in the CDR3. CDR3 in amino acids: CATSKGVDGYTF. As DNA, the CDR3 is TGTGCCACCAGCAAAGGGGTCGACGGCTACACCTTC.

In nucleotides, the CDR3 is TGTGCCAGCAGCTTAGGCGGGGGAAAACTGTTTTTT. Its protein product is CASSLGGGKLFF. V and J are TRBV13 and TRBJ1-4; maybe TRBD1 (5 bases). The CDR3 is 12 amino acids. V was shortened by 0 bases and J by 10 bases, with 6 bases between the two germline ends. Per the germline V gene, CDR1 is PRHDT and CDR2 is FYEKMQ (reference sequence).

This clone has just one count. The V and J genes are TRBV19 and TRBJ1-5, with 9 bases lining up with TRBD1. The CDR3 runs to 14 residues. Germline CDR1 reads LNHDA; CDR2 reads SQIVND (reference sequence). The junction had 3 bases not matched to a gene; V was cut back by 4 bases and J by 5 bases. The DNA of the CDR3 is TGTGCCAGTAGTACACAGGGGGCATATCAGCCCCAGCATTTT. Encoded protein: CASSTQGAYQPQHF. Together with reference TRBV19 and TRBJ1-5, the CDR3 gives the full variable domain: DGGITQSPKYLFRKEGQNVTLSCEQNLNHDAMYWYRQDPGQGLRLIYYSQIVNDFQKGDIAEGYSVSREKKESFPLTVTSAQKNPTAFYLCASSTQGAYQPQHFGDGTRLSIL.

The rearrangement joins TRBV6-1 to TRBJ2-3, with 8 positions matching TRBD1. Trimming cost V 3 bases and J 2 bases; bases outside gene matches: 4. Germline V gives CDR1 MNHNS, CDR2 SASEGT. The CDR3 is 15 residues long. CDR3 bases: TGTGCCAGCAGTGAGGGACAGGCGATCACAGATACGCAGTATTTT. It codes for CASSEGQAITDTQYF.

This chain connects TRBV2 to TRBJ2-5; D is perhaps TRBD2 (5 bases). CDR1 is SNHLY and CDR2 is FYNNEI in the germline V gene. The V and J ends lost 1 base and 1 base respectively, with 7 bases between them. The CDR3 loop spans 14 amino acids. The CDR3 sequence: CASSEGTVQETQYF. Written as DNA, the CDR3 is TGTGCCAGCAGTGAAGGGACTGTCCAAGAGACCCAGTACTTC.

V is TRBV5-1 and J is TRBJ2-7; no clear D gene. The CDR3 totals 15 residues. Trimming cost V 4 bases and J 6 bases, with 20 bases left between them. The V gene's germline CDR1 is SGHRS and CDR2 YFSETQ. The DNA for the CDR3 is TGCGCCAGCAGCCTGGAGTCCCCGCAGGTCTCCGAGCAGTACTTC. Translation: CASSLESPQVSEQYF.

The chain uses TRBV19 and TRBJ1-2, with D perhaps TRBD1 (6 bases). The ends were cut back, 0 bases at V and 8 bases at J, with 16 bases in the middle. This CDR3 is built from 15 residues. Per the germline V gene, CDR1 is LNHDA and CDR2 is SQIVND (reference sequence). CDR3 in amino acids: CASSIDRTGSRGYTF. DNA of the CDR3: TGTGCCAGTAGTATAGATCGTACAGGGTCTAGAGGCTACACCTTC.

The CDR3 reads CASSSSGGGNNEQFF. DNA of the CDR3: TGTGCCAGCAGCTCTAGCGGGGGGGGTAACAATGAGCAGTTCTTC. V usage is TRBV5-4 and J usage is TRBJ2-1, with 12 bases fitting TRBD2. Germline V gives CDR1 SGHNT, CDR2 YYREEE (reference sequence). The V gene end was trimmed by 3 bases and the J gene end by 5 bases; junction bases not matched to a gene: 3. The CDR3 is 15 amino acids.

This chain joins TRBV7-9 and TRBJ1-1; a weak D match, TRBD1 (6 bases). The germline V and J ends were trimmed by 2 bases and 4 bases, with 8 bases remaining between them. Per the germline V gene, CDR1 is SEHNR and CDR2 is FQNEAQ (reference sequence). The CDR3 runs to 13 residues. The CDR3 bases are TGTGCCAGCAGCTTATCAGGGGCCACTGAAGCTTTCTTT. Encoded protein: CASSLSGATEAFF. Based on the CDR3 plus reference TRBV7-9 and TRBJ1-1, the full variable domain is DTGVSQNPRHKITKRGQNVTFRCDPISEHNRLYWYRQTLGQGPEFLTYFQNEAQLEKSRLLSDRFSAERPKGSFSTLEIQRTEQGDSAMYLCASSLSGATEAFFGQGTRLTVV.

This chain links TRBV2 with TRBJ2-3; perhaps TRBD2 as D (6 bases). Trimming cost V 8 bases and J 6 bases, with 18 bases left between them. Germline CDR1 reads SNHLY; CDR2 reads FYNNEI. The CDR3 contains 14 residues. Here the CDR3 DNA reads TGTGCCAGCTCAATTCGACGGGGGTCCGATACGCAGTATTTT. Translated: CASSIRRGSDTQYF.

The chain is built from TRBV6-1 and TRBJ2-5; D may be TRBD2 (5 bases). In germline, CDR1 is MNHNS, CDR2 SASEGT. Trimming stripped 3 bases from V and 6 bases from J, with 11 bases between. The CDR3 is 13 residues long. CDR3 region: CASSESLAQTQYF. The CDR3 DNA follows: TGTGCCAGCAGTGAGAGCCTAGCACAGACCCAGTACTTC.

V is TRBV6-1 and J is TRBJ2-7, with a possible D match to TRBD1 (6 bases). From germline, CDR1 is MNHNS and CDR2 SASEGT. The CDR3 has 12 amino acids. The V end was cut by 6 bases, the J end by 3 bases, with 9 bases between. In DNA form, the CDR3 reads TGTGCCAGCAGGATACAGGGCTACGAGCAGTACTTC. Protein product: CASRIQGYEQYF.

This clone has more than one count but fewer than ten. Other DNA sequences within the sample encode an identical CDR3. CDR3 coding DNA: TGTGCCAGCAGCCAACGCACTAGCGGGGGTGATGAGCAGTTCTTC. It codes for CASSQRTSGGDEQFF. The rearrangement joins TRBV4-2 to TRBJ2-1, with 11 bases that match TRBD2. Germline V gene data show CDR1 as LGHNA and CDR2 as YNFKEQ. V shed 2 bases, J shed 8 bases, and the junction held 5 bases outside the gene matches. This CDR3 is built from 15 residues.